The rows below give T cell receptor beta chains drawn from one sample of a study of response to subunit inactivated influenza vaccine. TCRdb itself ran the RT-PCR reads through MiXCR, one entry per CDR3 protein. The profile shows about 310,000 distinct CDR3 sequences, roughly 22% of them singletons. The source was PBMCs from blood, collected roughly 20 months after vaccination. These receptor sequences come from a man between 45 and 75 years old who received an inactivated influenza vaccine. Both conserved end residues are part of each CDR3. Fields, in order: J gene, D gene, CDR3 length, V gene, clone size, CDR3 protein, CDR3 DNA. D genes are given only for firm matches. Where a row states a size, it is once, few, many or the class of an expanded clone; other rows omit it.

j_call: TRBJ1-5; d_call: -; cdr3_length: 15; v_call: TRBV28; clone_size: -; cdr3_aa: CASSFLSGSNQPQHF; cdr3_nt: TGTGCCAGCAGTTTCTTGTCGGGGAGCAATCAGCCCCAGCATTTT
j_call: TRBJ1-2; d_call: -; cdr3_length: 14; v_call: TRBV4-1; clone_size: few; cdr3_aa: CASSQDDRPYGYTF; cdr3_nt: TGCGCCAGCAGCCAAGATGACAGACCCTATGGCTACACCTTC
j_call: TRBJ1-1; d_call: -; cdr3_length: 13; v_call: TRBV12-3/TRBV12-4; clone_size: few; cdr3_aa: CASSLGGGDEAFF; cdr3_nt: TGTGCCAGCAGTTTAGGAGGCGGGGATGAAGCTTTCTTT
j_call: TRBJ2-5; d_call: TRBD2; cdr3_length: 17; v_call: TRBV5-1; clone_size: many; cdr3_aa: CASSSGLAGDVQETQYF; cdr3_nt: TGCGCCAGCAGCTCGGGACTAGCGGGAGACGTTCAAGAGACCCAGTACTTC
j_call: TRBJ2-3; d_call: -; cdr3_length: 14; v_call: TRBV3-1; clone_size: -; cdr3_aa: CASSHGLQTDTQYF; cdr3_nt: TGTGCCAGCAGCCATGGCCTTCAAACAGATACGCAGTATTTT
j_call: TRBJ2-7; d_call: TRBD1; cdr3_length: 17; v_call: TRBV5-1; clone_size: -; cdr3_aa: CASSSLGTGALSYEQYF; cdr3_nt: TGCGCCAGCAGCTCCTTAGGGACAGGCGCTCTCTCCTACGAGCAGTACTTC
j_call: TRBJ1-3; d_call: TRBD1; cdr3_length: 14; v_call: TRBV11-2; clone_size: many; cdr3_aa: CASSLDRAGNTIYF; cdr3_nt: TGTGCCAGCAGCCTCGACAGGGCTGGAAACACCATATATTTT
j_call: TRBJ1-2; d_call: -; cdr3_length: 15; v_call: TRBV7-2; clone_size: few; cdr3_aa: CASSSQRTANYGYTF; cdr3_nt: TGTGCCAGCAGCTCCCAAAGGACAGCTAACTATGGCTACACCTTC
j_call: TRBJ2-3; d_call: TRBD2; cdr3_length: 16; v_call: TRBV5-6; clone_size: few; cdr3_aa: CASSYVAGGLTDTQYF; cdr3_nt: TGTGCCAGCAGCTACGTAGCGGGGGGCTTAACAGATACGCAGTATTTT
j_call: TRBJ1-6; d_call: -; cdr3_length: 16; v_call: TRBV7-2; clone_size: -; cdr3_aa: CASSPQGPGYNSPLHF; cdr3_nt: TGTGCCAGCAGCCCCCAGGGACCGGGGTATAATTCACCCCTCCACTTT
j_call: TRBJ1-2; d_call: -; cdr3_length: 14; v_call: TRBV3-1; clone_size: few; cdr3_aa: CASSQAGVDYGYTF; cdr3_nt: TGTGCCAGCAGCCAAGCGGGGGTTGACTATGGCTACACCTTC
j_call: TRBJ1-6; d_call: -; cdr3_length: 16; v_call: TRBV9; clone_size: few; cdr3_aa: CASSFTFDSGNSPLHF; cdr3_nt: TGTGCCAGCAGCTTTACGTTCGACTCGGGCAATTCACCCCTCCACTTT
j_call: TRBJ2-3; d_call: TRBD2; cdr3_length: 14; v_call: TRBV6-1; clone_size: -; cdr3_aa: CASIGGGLTDTQYF; cdr3_nt: TGTGCCAGCATAGGCGGGGGACTCACAGATACGCAGTATTTT
j_call: TRBJ1-5; d_call: -; cdr3_length: 15; v_call: TRBV4-3; clone_size: few; cdr3_aa: CASSLRRQANQPQHF; cdr3_nt: TGCGCCAGCAGCCTCCGCCGGCAGGCAAATCAGCCCCAGCATTTT
j_call: TRBJ1-1; d_call: -; cdr3_length: 14; v_call: TRBV29-1; clone_size: -; cdr3_aa: CSVENRVSGTEAFF; cdr3_nt: TGCAGCGTTGAGAACCGGGTCAGTGGCACTGAAGCTTTCTTT
j_call: TRBJ1-1; d_call: -; cdr3_length: 12; v_call: TRBV7-8; clone_size: many; cdr3_aa: CASSPQGTEAFF; cdr3_nt: TGTGCCAGCAGTCCACAGGGTACTGAAGCTTTCTTT
j_call: TRBJ1-1; d_call: -; cdr3_length: 14; v_call: TRBV10-2; clone_size: -; cdr3_aa: CASSGNRASTEAFF; cdr3_nt: TGCGCCAGCAGTGGGAACAGGGCCAGCACTGAAGCTTTCTTT
j_call: TRBJ1-1; d_call: -; cdr3_length: 13; v_call: TRBV11-2; clone_size: -; cdr3_aa: CASSLGRETEAFF; cdr3_nt: TGTGCCAGCAGCTTAGGCAGGGAAACTGAAGCTTTCTTT
j_call: TRBJ2-1; d_call: -; cdr3_length: 13; v_call: TRBV7-9; clone_size: -; cdr3_aa: CASSLGEVPRGFF; cdr3_nt: TGTGCCAGCAGCTTGGGGGAGGTCCCCCGAGGGTTCTTC
j_call: TRBJ2-3; d_call: -; cdr3_length: 14; v_call: TRBV6-2/TRBV6-3; clone_size: few; cdr3_aa: CASSTRDSADTQYF; cdr3_nt: TGTGCCAGCAGTACCCGGGACTCCGCAGATACGCAGTATTTT
j_call: TRBJ1-2; d_call: TRBD1; cdr3_length: 15; v_call: TRBV5-1; clone_size: many; cdr3_aa: CASSPGTGSNYGYTF; cdr3_nt: TGCGCCAGCAGCCCCGGGACAGGTTCTAACTATGGCTACACCTTC
j_call: TRBJ2-1; d_call: TRBD2; cdr3_length: 15; v_call: TRBV2; clone_size: -; cdr3_aa: CASSYNGGASDEQFF; cdr3_nt: TGTGCCAGCAGTTACAACGGGGGGGCCTCCGATGAGCAGTTCTTC
j_call: TRBJ2-3; d_call: TRBD2; cdr3_length: 15; v_call: TRBV27; clone_size: few; cdr3_aa: CASSLGTSGYSTQYF; cdr3_nt: TGTGCCAGCAGTTTAGGGACTAGCGGGTACAGTACGCAGTATTTT
j_call: TRBJ2-1; d_call: TRBD2; cdr3_length: 15; v_call: TRBV4-1; clone_size: -; cdr3_aa: CASSTGGGEYNEQFF; cdr3_nt: TGCGCCAGCAGCACTGGCGGGGGGGAATACAATGAGCAGTTCTTC
j_call: TRBJ1-1; d_call: -; cdr3_length: 13; v_call: TRBV12-3/TRBV12-4; clone_size: many; cdr3_aa: CASSNGGGTEAFF; cdr3_nt: TGTGCCAGCAGTAACGGGGGGGGCACTGAAGCTTTCTTT
j_call: TRBJ1-6; d_call: -; cdr3_length: 13; v_call: TRBV7-3; clone_size: few; cdr3_aa: CASSFSANSPLHF; cdr3_nt: TGTGCCAGCAGCTTTTCGGCTAATTCACCCCTCCACTTT
j_call: TRBJ1-1; d_call: TRBD1; cdr3_length: 15; v_call: TRBV5-1; clone_size: few; cdr3_aa: CASSYTLQGARSAFF; cdr3_nt: TGCGCCAGCAGCTACACCCTCCAGGGGGCACGAAGTGCTTTCTTT
j_call: TRBJ1-3; d_call: -; cdr3_length: 16; v_call: TRBV6-2/TRBV6-3; clone_size: -; cdr3_aa: CASSLGKVYSGNTIYF; cdr3_nt: TGTGCCAGCTCACTCGGGAAGGTCTACTCTGGAAACACCATATATTTT
j_call: TRBJ2-5; d_call: -; cdr3_length: 17; v_call: TRBV18; clone_size: once; cdr3_aa: CASSPSIGTRVKETQYF; cdr3_nt: TGTGCCAGCTCACCATCAATCGGGACAAGGGTAAAAGAGACCCAGTACTTC
j_call: TRBJ2-1; d_call: -; cdr3_length: 16; v_call: TRBV4-2; clone_size: few; cdr3_aa: CASSASRVLSYNEQFF; cdr3_nt: TGTGCCAGCAGCGCCTCCAGGGTTTTATCCTACAATGAGCAGTTCTTC
j_call: TRBJ2-2; d_call: -; cdr3_length: 15; v_call: TRBV12-3/TRBV12-4; clone_size: -; cdr3_aa: CASSLALANTGELFF; cdr3_nt: TGTGCCAGCAGTTTAGCCTTGGCCAACACCGGGGAGCTGTTTTTT
j_call: TRBJ2-3; d_call: TRBD2; cdr3_length: 18; v_call: TRBV11-2; clone_size: -; cdr3_aa: CASSPRGTSGSFADTQYF; cdr3_nt: TGTGCCAGCAGCCCAAGGGGGACTAGCGGGAGTTTTGCAGATACGCAGTATTTT
j_call: TRBJ1-6; d_call: TRBD1; cdr3_length: 15; v_call: TRBV10-3; clone_size: few; cdr3_aa: CATGVGTGGDSPLHF; cdr3_nt: TGTGCCACCGGAGTTGGGACAGGGGGCGATTCACCCCTCCACTTT
j_call: TRBJ2-2; d_call: -; cdr3_length: 18; v_call: TRBV12-3/TRBV12-4; clone_size: -; cdr3_aa: CASSRNRLGILYPGELFF; cdr3_nt: TGTGCCAGCAGCCGCAATAGGCTCGGCATATTGTACCCCGGGGAGCTGTTTTTT
j_call: TRBJ1-1; d_call: -; cdr3_length: 17; v_call: TRBV5-1; clone_size: few; cdr3_aa: CASSLAQGGTFRRKTFF; cdr3_nt: TGCGCCAGCAGCTTGGCGCAGGGCGGCACTTTTAGGCGGAAGACTTTCTTT
j_call: TRBJ2-7; d_call: TRBD1; cdr3_length: 17; v_call: TRBV5-1; clone_size: -; cdr3_aa: CASSLFSTTGGAYEQYF; cdr3_nt: TGCGCCAGCAGCCTCTTTTCTACGACAGGGGGTGCCTACGAGCAGTACTTC
j_call: TRBJ2-1; d_call: -; cdr3_length: 16; v_call: TRBV6-2/TRBV6-3; clone_size: few; cdr3_aa: CASSRSKHSSYNEQFF; cdr3_nt: TGTGCCAGCAGCCGATCCAAGCATAGCTCCTACAATGAGCAGTTCTTC
j_call: TRBJ2-5; d_call: -; cdr3_length: 13; v_call: TRBV5-1; clone_size: -; cdr3_aa: CASSPGARETQYF; cdr3_nt: TGCGCCAGCAGCCCGGGGGCGCGGGAGACCCAGTACTTC
j_call: TRBJ2-3; d_call: -; cdr3_length: 14; v_call: TRBV9; clone_size: -; cdr3_aa: CASSVDPSTDTQYF; cdr3_nt: TGTGCCAGCAGCGTAGATCCTAGCACAGATACGCAGTATTTT
j_call: TRBJ2-7; d_call: TRBD1; cdr3_length: 15; v_call: TRBV29-1; clone_size: -; cdr3_aa: CSVEDRTGGNYEQYF; cdr3_nt: TGCAGCGTTGAAGACCGGACAGGGGGAAACTACGAGCAGTACTTC
j_call: TRBJ2-2; d_call: -; cdr3_length: 16; v_call: TRBV6-1; clone_size: few; cdr3_aa: CASSGNFGGDTGELFF; cdr3_nt: TGTGCCAGCAGTGGGAACTTTGGGGGAGACACCGGGGAGCTGTTTTTT
j_call: TRBJ2-7; d_call: TRBD1; cdr3_length: 14; v_call: TRBV7-9; clone_size: many; cdr3_aa: CASSTGGFGYEQYF; cdr3_nt: TGTGCCAGCAGTACAGGGGGCTTTGGGTACGAGCAGTACTTC
j_call: TRBJ2-1; d_call: TRBD1; cdr3_length: 15; v_call: TRBV5-1; clone_size: -; cdr3_aa: CASTWTGGVYHEQFF; cdr3_nt: TGCGCCAGCACTTGGACAGGGGGCGTCTACCATGAGCAGTTCTTC
j_call: TRBJ2-2; d_call: -; cdr3_length: 14; v_call: TRBV12-3/TRBV12-4; clone_size: few; cdr3_aa: CASSWTTGAGELFF; cdr3_nt: TGTGCCAGCAGTTGGACGACAGGCGCCGGGGAGCTGTTTTTT
j_call: TRBJ1-3; d_call: -; cdr3_length: 12; v_call: TRBV12-3/TRBV12-4; clone_size: few; cdr3_aa: CASSAFGNTIYF; cdr3_nt: TGTGCCAGCAGCGCGTTTGGAAACACCATATATTTT
j_call: TRBJ1-1; d_call: -; cdr3_length: 14; v_call: TRBV29-1; clone_size: many; cdr3_aa: CSVTQGPLNTEAFF; cdr3_nt: TGCAGCGTTACCCAGGGACCCCTGAACACTGAAGCTTTCTTT
j_call: TRBJ2-4; d_call: -; cdr3_length: 13; v_call: TRBV20-1; clone_size: -; cdr3_aa: CSGFDIAKNIQYF; cdr3_nt: TGCAGTGGGTTTGACATAGCCAAAAACATTCAGTACTTC